This TCR beta chain was sequenced in a study of T cells in Graves' hyperthyroidism and ophthalmopathy. Ophthalmopathy cases met thresholds of Clinical Activity Score at least 3, NOSPECS grade at least 4 and duration under 3 months. The CDR3 totals 17 residues. CDR1 is MNHNS, CDR2 SASEGT, per germline. Trimming cost V 8 bases and J 4 bases; bases outside gene matches: 12. Regarding the study as a whole: Ophthalmopathy, as predicted by the model, came a median roughly 6.5 months after the prediction. Most thyroid-expanded clonotypes above 0.001 were also found in blood.

RNA transcripts provided the source from which TCR beta CDR3 regions were amplified. HTBI primers drove first-round RT-PCR of the TCR CDR3. TCRdb called the multiplex PCR reads again in MiXCR, with one record for every CDR3 protein. The data contain hundreds of thousands of distinct CDR3 sequences, 14% to 15% of them singletons. As concerns this clonotype: Antigen specificity is unknown.

The sequence derives from a man aged 18 to 30 with Graves' ophthalmopathy. The J gene is TRBJ2-3, the V gene TRBV6-1; 13 bases match TRBD2. Sequencing used blood. CDR3: CASHKGGTSGTADTQYF. CDR3 in DNA: TGTGCCAGCCACAAAGGGGGGACTAGCGGGACGGCAGATACGCAGTATTTT.